This T cell receptor (beta chain) came from a study of identical twins. Using its own MiXCR run on the 5' RACE reads, TCRdb lists one record per CDR3 protein. The sample includes about 720,000 distinct CDR3 sequences, about 20% of them seen just once. Among all donors, each was a healthy Caucasian. Germline V CDR1 and CDR2: MNHNY, SVGAGI (reference sequence). V was pared by 8 bases and J by 4 bases, with 7 bases between. The CDR3 is made up of 11 amino acids. This clonotype was seen more than once but under ten times. These same data were also listed under a study on T cells expressing NK-cell markers. From that second work: Cells sorted as CD3+CD56+NKG2C+, CD3+CD56+NKG2C- and CD3+CD56-NKG2C+ T cells supplied the TCR beta repertoires. The eight sequenced donors comprised seven who were HCMV-seropositive and one who was seronegative.

The chain recombines TRBV6-6 with TRBJ2-3; D is uncertain. Sequencing used PBMCs. The clonotype originates from a woman aged 18-29 years in good health. Here the CDR3 reads CASLAADTQYF. CDR3 DNA: TGTGCCAGCTTGGCCGCAGATACGCAGTATTTT.